The 12 T cell receptor beta chains given below trace back to one sample, sequenced in a study of cytomegalovirus exposure and HLA in healthy donors. In the PCR, 60 Vbeta and 13 Jbeta primers were used. The method was immunoSEQ multiplex PCR; TCRdb's version includes in-frame clones alone and lacks a portion of them. The table lists approximately 170,000 clones, approximately 70% of them singletons. Sequenced input: PBMCs. These TCRs come from a man younger than 30 in good health and CMV-seropositive.

The chain combines TRBV5-1 with TRBJ1-3, with 9 bases fitting TRBD1. Germline CDR1 is SGHRS and CDR2 is YFSETQ. CDR3 length equals 15 residues. Trimming at V came to 3 bases and at J to 2 bases, leaving 3 bases not matched to a gene. CDR3 nucleotides: TGCGCCAGCAGCTGGGGACAGGGTACTGGAAACACCATATATTTT. This sequence encodes CASSWGQGTGNTIYF.

The chain combines TRBV6-5 with TRBJ2-7; 10 nucleotides align to TRBD1. Germline V gives CDR1 MNHEY, CDR2 SVGAGI. CDR3 length: 14 residues. V trimming: 2 bases; J trimming: 5 bases; junction bases outside the gene matches: 3. The CDR3 DNA sequence: TGTGCCAGCAGTTACCGACAGGGGGCCCACGAGCAGTACGTC. As protein: CASSYRQGAHEQYV.

This chain joins TRBV4-1 and TRBJ1-6, with D possibly TRBD1 on 5 matching bases. The germline V and J ends were trimmed by 0 bases and 7 bases, with 7 bases remaining between them. The CDR3 contains 14 residues. Germline lookup yields CDR1 MGHRA and CDR2 YSYEKL. This chain's CDR3 is CASSQEAGNSPLHF. CDR3 DNA sequence: TGCGCCAGCAGCCAAGAAGCAGGGAATTCACCCCTCCACTTT.

This clone was seen just once. J is TRBJ2-5 and V is TRBV2; 8 nucleotides agree with TRBD2. Losses at the gene ends were 6 bases for V and 3 bases for J; bases not matched to a gene: 18. This CDR3 is 18 amino acids long. CDR1 is SNHLY, CDR2 FYNNEI, per germline. CDR3 amino acids: CASSPYLSGRRAKETQYF. The DNA for the CDR3 is TGTGCCAGCAGCCCCTACTTGAGCGGGAGAAGGGCGAAAGAGACCCAGTACTTC.

This rearrangement joins TRBV5-1 to TRBJ2-3; TRBD2 agrees at 14 bases. The CDR3 consists of 18 residues. V shed 2 bases, J shed 0 bases, and the junction held 5 bases outside the gene matches. The germline V gene has CDR1 SGHRS and CDR2 YFSETQ. CDR3: CASSLGLAGGYSTDTQYF. CDR3 in DNA: TGCGCCAGCAGCTTAGGACTAGCGGGGGGCTATAGCACAGATACGCAGTATTTT.

J is TRBJ2-3 and V is TRBV10-3; TRBD2 agrees at 10 bases. Trimming cost V 2 bases and J 0 bases; bases outside gene matches: 2. The V gene's germline CDR1 is ENHRY and CDR2 SYGVKD. The CDR3 is 16 amino acids. The CDR3 is CAISETSGVSTDTQYF. In nucleotides, the CDR3 is TGTGCCATCAGTGAGACTAGCGGGGTTAGCACAGATACGCAGTATTTT.

The rearrangement links TRBV6-5 to TRBJ2-2; tentative D call: TRBD1 (6 bases). The germline CDR1 and CDR2 sequences are MNHEY and SVGAGI. V was trimmed by 6 bases and J by 3 bases, leaving 11 bases between them. The CDR3 length is 14 residues. The CDR3 sequence is CASRPTGYTGELFF. CDR3 DNA: TGTGCCAGCAGACCGACAGGCTACACCGGGGAGCTGTTTTTT.

This clone was seen at least ten times. One junction end disagrees with the germline gene, perhaps due to a read error. This chain joins TRBV6-1 and TRBJ1-1; perhaps TRBD1 as D (5 bases). The length of the CDR3 is 18 residues. Germline V lookup: CDR1 MNHNS, CDR2 SASEGT. The CDR3, as DNA: TGTGGCAGCAGTGAAGAGGGAGGGGCGAGGGCCTTTCACACTGAAGCTTTCTTT. This translates into CGSSEEGGARAFHTEAFF.

The chain carries TRBV2 and TRBJ1-6, with D possibly being TRBD1 (5 bases). Between the trimmed V and J ends, which lost 6 bases and 5 bases, there was a span of 8 bases. From germline, CDR1 is SNHLY and CDR2 FYNNEI. This CDR3 spans 13 amino acids. CDR3 protein: CASSQGHNSPLHF. For the CDR3, the DNA is TGTGCCAGCAGCCAGGGCCATAATTCACCCCTCCACTTT.

This chain joins TRBV19 and TRBJ1-5; D possibly corresponds to TRBD1 (6 bases). Trimming took off 8 bases at V and 1 base at J, with 18 bases between the two ends. The CDR3 covers 16 residues. Germline V gene lookup returns CDR1 LNHDA and CDR2 SQIVND (reference sequence). The DNA for the CDR3 is TGTGCCAGTCTCAGCAGCGGCGGACAGAGCAATCAGCCCCAGCATTTT. Protein sequence: CASLSSGGQSNQPQHF.

This clone came up once. The chain has TRBV7-6 and TRBJ2-2; no reliable D call. The germline V gene encodes CDR1 SGHVS and CDR2 FNYEAQ. The CDR3 has 16 residues. V was trimmed by 0 bases and J by 1 base, leaving 9 bases between them. The CDR3 loop reads CASSLALSGNTGELFF. CDR3 coding DNA: TGTGCCAGCAGCTTAGCTCTTTCCGGGAACACCGGGGAGCTGTTTTTT.

The rearrangement links TRBV19 to TRBJ1-2; tentative D call: TRBD1 (5 bases). V was shortened by 5 bases and J by 1 base, with 11 bases between the two germline ends. Germline CDR1 and CDR2: LNHDA and SQIVND (reference sequence). There are 14 residues in the CDR3. The CDR3 reads CASSETASNYGYTF. The CDR3, as DNA: TGTGCCAGTAGTGAGACAGCGAGTAACTATGGCTACACCTTC.